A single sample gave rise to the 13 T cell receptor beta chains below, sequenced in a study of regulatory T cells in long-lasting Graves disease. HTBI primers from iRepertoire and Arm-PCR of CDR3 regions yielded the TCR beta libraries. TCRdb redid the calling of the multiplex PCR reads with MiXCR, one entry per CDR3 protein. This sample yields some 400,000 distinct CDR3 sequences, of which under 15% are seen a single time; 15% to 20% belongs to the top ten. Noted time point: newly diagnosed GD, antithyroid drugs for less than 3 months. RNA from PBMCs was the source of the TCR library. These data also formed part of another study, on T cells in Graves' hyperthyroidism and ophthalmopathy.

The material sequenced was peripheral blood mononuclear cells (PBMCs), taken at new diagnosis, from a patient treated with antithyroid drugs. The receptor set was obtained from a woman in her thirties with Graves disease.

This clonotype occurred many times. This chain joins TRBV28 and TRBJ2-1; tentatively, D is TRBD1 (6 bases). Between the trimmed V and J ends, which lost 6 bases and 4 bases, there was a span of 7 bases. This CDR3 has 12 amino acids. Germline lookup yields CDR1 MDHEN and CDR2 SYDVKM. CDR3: CASRTGYNEQFF. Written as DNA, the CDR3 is TGTGCCAGCAGGACAGGTTACAATGAGCAGTTCTTC.

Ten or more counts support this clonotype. In DNA, the CDR3 is TGTGCCAGCAGTTACGGATTTCGCGGGCTTTACAATGAGCAGTTCTTC. Amino acids: CASSYGFRGLYNEQFF. The chain couples TRBV6-2 or TRBV6-3 to TRBJ2-1, with TRBD2 as a possible D gene (5 bases). The CDR3 length is 16 residues. Germline CDR1 MNHEY, CDR2 SVGEGT. Trimming removed 2 bases from V and 4 bases from J, with 15 bases in between.

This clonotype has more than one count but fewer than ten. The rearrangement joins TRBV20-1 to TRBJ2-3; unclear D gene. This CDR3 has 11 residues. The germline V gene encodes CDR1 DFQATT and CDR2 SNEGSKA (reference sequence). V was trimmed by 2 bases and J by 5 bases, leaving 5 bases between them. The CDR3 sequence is CSARRKDTQYF. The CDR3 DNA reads TGCAGTGCTAGACGGAAAGATACGCAGTATTTT.

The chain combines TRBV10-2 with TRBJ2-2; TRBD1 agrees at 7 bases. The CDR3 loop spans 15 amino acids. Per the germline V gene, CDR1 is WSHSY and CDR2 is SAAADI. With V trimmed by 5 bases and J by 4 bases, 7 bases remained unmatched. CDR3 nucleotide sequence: TGCGCCAGCAGTAATAACAGGGGAGCCACCGGGGAGCTGTTTTTT. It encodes CASSNNRGATGELFF.

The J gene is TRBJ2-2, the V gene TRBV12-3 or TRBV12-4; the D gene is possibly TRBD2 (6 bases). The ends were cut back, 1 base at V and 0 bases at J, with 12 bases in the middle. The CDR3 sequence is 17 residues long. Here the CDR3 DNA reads TGTGCCAGCAGTTTAGGAGGCGGGAAAGCGAACACCGGGGAGCTGTTTTTT. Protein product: CASSLGGGKANTGELFF.

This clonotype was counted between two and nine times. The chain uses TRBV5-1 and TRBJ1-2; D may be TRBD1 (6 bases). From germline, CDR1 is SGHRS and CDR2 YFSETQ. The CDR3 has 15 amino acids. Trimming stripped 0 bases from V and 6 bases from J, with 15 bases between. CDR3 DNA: TGCGCCAGCAGCTTGGATCGGACAGAAACCCATGGCTACACCTTC. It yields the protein CASSLDRTETHGYTF.

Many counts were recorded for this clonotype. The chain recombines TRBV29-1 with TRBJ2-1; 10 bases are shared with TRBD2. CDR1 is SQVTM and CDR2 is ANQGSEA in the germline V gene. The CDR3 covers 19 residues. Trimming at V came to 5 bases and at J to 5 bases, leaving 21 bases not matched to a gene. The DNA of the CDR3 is TGCAGCGTTCGGTTCTCTTTTTGGCTAGCGGGAGAAAACAACAATGAGCAGTTCTTC. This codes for CSVRFSFWLAGENNNEQFF.

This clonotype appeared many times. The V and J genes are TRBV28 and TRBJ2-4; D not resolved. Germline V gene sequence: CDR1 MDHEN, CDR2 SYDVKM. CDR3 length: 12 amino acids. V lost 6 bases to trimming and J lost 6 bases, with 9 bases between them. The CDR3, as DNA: TGTGCCAGCAGAAACTGGGGAAACATTCAGTACTTC. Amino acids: CASRNWGNIQYF.

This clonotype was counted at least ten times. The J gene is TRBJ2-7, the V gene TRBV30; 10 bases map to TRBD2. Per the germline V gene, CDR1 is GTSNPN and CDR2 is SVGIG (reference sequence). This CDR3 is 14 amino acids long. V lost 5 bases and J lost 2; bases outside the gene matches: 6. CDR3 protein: CAWEIAGGAYEQYF. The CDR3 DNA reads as TGTGCCTGGGAAATAGCGGGAGGCGCCTACGAGCAGTACTTC.

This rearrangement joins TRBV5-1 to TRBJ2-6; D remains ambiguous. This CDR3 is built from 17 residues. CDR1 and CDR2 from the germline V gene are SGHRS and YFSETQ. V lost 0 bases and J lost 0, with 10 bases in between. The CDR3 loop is CASSLEGSPSGANVLTF. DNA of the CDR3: TGCGCCAGCAGCTTGGAGGGCAGTCCCTCTGGGGCCAACGTCCTGACTTTC.

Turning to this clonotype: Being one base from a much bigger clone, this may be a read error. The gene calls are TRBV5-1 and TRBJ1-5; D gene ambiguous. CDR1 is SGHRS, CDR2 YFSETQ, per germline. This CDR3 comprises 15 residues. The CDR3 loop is CASREATGSNQLQHF. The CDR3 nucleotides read TGCGCCAGCAGGGAGGCGACGGGTAGCAATCAGCTCCAGCATTTT.

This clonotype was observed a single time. CDR3 DNA sequence: TGTGCCAGCTCACCGAGAGCGGGAGTTGGGGCCAACGTCCTGACTTTC. Translating it yields CASSPRAGVGANVLTF. This chain connects TRBV18 to TRBJ2-6, with 8 bases matching TRBD2. The length of the CDR3 is 16 residues. CDR1 and CDR2 (germline): KGHSH, LQKENI. With 3 bases clipped from V and 3 bases from J, the junction kept 4 bases outside the gene matches. Variable domain in full (rest from reference TRBV18 and TRBJ2-6): NAGVMQNPRHLVRRRGQEARLRCSPMKGHSHVYWYRQLPEEGLKFMVYLQKENIIDESGMPKERFSAEFPKEGPSILRIQQVVRGDSAAYFCASSPRAGVGANVLTFGAGSRLTVL.

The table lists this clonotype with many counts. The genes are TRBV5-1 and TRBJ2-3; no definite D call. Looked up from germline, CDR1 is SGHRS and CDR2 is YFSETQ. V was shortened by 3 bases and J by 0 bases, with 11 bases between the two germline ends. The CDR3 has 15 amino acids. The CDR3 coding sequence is TGCGCCAGCAGCTGGCAGGAAACTAGCACAGATACGCAGTATTTT. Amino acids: CASSWQETSTDTQYF. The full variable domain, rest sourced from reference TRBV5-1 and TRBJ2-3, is KAGVTQTPRYLIKTRGQQVTLSCSPISGHRSVSWYQQTPGQGLQFLFEYFSETQRNKGNFPGRFSGRQFSNSRSEMNVSTLELGDSALYLCASSWQETSTDTQYFGPGTRLTVL.